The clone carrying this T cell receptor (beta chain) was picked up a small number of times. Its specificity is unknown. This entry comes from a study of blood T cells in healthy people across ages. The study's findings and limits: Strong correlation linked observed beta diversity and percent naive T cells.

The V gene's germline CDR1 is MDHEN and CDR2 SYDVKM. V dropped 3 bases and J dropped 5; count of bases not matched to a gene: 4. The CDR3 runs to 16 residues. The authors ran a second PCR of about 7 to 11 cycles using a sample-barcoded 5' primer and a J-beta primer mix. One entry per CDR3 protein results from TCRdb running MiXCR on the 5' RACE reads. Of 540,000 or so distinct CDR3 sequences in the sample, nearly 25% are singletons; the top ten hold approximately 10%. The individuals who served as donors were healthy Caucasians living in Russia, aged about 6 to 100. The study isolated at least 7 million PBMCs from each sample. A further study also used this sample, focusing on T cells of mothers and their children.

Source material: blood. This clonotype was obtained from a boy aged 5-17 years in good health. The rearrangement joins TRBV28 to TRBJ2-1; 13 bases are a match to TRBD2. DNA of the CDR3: TGTGCCAGCAGTTTCCCCGGGACTAGCGGGAACAATGAGCAGTTCTTC. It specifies CASSFPGTSGNNEQFF. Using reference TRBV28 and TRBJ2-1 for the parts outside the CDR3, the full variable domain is DVKVTQSSRYLVKRTGEKVFLECVQDMDHENMFWYRQDPGLGLRLIYFSYDVKMKEKGDIPEGYSVSREKKERFSLILESASTNQTSMYLCASSFPGTSGNNEQFFGPGTRLTVL.